This record covers a single T cell receptor (beta chain). Its cognate antigen is unknown. Trimming at V came to 2 bases and at J to 4 bases, leaving 3 bases not matched to a gene. The CDR3 covers 15 residues. Germline V gene data show CDR1 as MGHDK and CDR2 as SYGVNS. These data originate in a study of T cell responses to AZD1222 COVID-19 vaccine. The study's findings and limits: The sample set comprised mostly white British donors with more females, and clonal diversity was possibly underestimated.

TCRdb's table, derived via immunoSEQ multiplex PCR, lists solely in-frame clones and lacks some. This sample has around 130,000 clones, with 70% to 90% found just once. The receptor comes from an adult in good health. Sequences were derived from peripheral blood, sampled on day 0 of AZD1222 vaccination. The chain combines TRBV25-1 with TRBJ1-3; 9 positions agree with TRBD1. This CDR3 reads CASSEGDRAGNTIYF. CDR3 in DNA: TGTGCCAGCAGTGAAGGGGACAGGGCAGGAAACACCATATATTTT.